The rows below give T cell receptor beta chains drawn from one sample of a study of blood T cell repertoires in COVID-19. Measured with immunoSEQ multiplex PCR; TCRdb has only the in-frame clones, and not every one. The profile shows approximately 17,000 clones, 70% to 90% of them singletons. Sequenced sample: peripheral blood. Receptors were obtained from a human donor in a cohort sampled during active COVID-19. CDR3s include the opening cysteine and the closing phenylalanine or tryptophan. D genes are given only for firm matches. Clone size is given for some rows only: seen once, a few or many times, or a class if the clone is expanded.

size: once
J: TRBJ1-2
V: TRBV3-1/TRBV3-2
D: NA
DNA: TGTGCCAGCAGCCAAGTAGCGGAAGGCTATGGCTACACCTTC
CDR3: CASSQVAEGYGYTF

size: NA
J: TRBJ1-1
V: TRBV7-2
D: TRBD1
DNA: TGTGCCAGCAGCTCCACAGGGGGGAGGAACACTGAAGCTTTCTTT
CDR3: CASSSTGGRNTEAFF

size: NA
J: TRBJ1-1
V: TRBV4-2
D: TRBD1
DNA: TGTGCCAGCAGCCCGAATCGACAGGGCACTGAAGCTTTCTTT
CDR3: CASSPNRQGTEAFF

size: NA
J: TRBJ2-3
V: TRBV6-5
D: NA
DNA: TGTGCCAGCAGCGCACGAGGGGGAAGCACAGATACGCAGTATTTT
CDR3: CASSARGGSTDTQYF

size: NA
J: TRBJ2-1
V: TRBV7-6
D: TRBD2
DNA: TGTGCCAGCAGCAGACTAGCGGGGTATTACAATGAGCAGTTCTTC
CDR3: CASSRLAGYYNEQFF

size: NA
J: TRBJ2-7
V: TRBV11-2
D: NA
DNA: TGTGCCAGCAGCTTGGTGGGTAGTGGGGCGGTTCGCGAGCAGTACTTC
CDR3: CASSLVGSGAVREQYF

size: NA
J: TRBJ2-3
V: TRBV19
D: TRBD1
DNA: TGTGCCAGTAAGGGACAGGGGGCTGCAGATACGCAGTATTTT
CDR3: CASKGQGAADTQYF

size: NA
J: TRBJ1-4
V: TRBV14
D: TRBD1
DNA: TGTGCCAGCAGCCTCGGGACAGGGGAATCGACTAATGAAAAACTGTTTTTT
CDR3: CASSLGTGESTNEKLFF

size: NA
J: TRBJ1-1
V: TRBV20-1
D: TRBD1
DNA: TGCAGTGCGAGTGGGGACAGGGGCTCCACTGAAGCTTTCTTT
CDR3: CSASGDRGSTEAFF

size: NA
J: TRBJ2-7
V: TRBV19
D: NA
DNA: TGTGCCAGTAACGACGGGGAGGACGAGCAGTACTTC
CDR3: CASNDGEDEQYF

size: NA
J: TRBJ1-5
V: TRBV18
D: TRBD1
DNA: TGTGCCAGCTCACAGGGACAGACCCAGAATCAGCCCCAGCATTTT
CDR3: CASSQGQTQNQPQHF

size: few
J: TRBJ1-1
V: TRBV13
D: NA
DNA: TGTGCCAGCAGCTACGACCGACGGGGGGCTTTCTTT
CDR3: CASSYDRRGAFF

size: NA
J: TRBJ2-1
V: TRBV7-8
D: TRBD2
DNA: TGTGCCAGCAGCACGGGACTAGCGGGGAGAGCGGAGCAGTTCTTC
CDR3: CASSTGLAGRAEQFF

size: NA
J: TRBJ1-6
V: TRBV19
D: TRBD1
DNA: TGTGCCAGTAGTCCGCGTGGGCCGGGACAGGGGACTCAGAGTTCACCCCTCCACTTT
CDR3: CASSPRGPGQGTQSSPLHF

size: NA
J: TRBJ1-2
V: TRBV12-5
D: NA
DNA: TGTGCTAGTGGTTTGGTTCGCCTCAGTAACTATGGCTACACCTTC
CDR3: CASGLVRLSNYGYTF

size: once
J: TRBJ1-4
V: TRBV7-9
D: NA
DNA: TGTGCCAGCAGCCCCGGGGTTGCAACTAATGAAAAACTGTTTTTT
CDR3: CASSPGVATNEKLFF

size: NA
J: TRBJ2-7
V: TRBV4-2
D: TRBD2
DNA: TGTGCCAGCAGCCGGCAGCGGGGGGGTTCAGACGAGCAGTACTTC
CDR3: CASSRQRGGSDEQYF

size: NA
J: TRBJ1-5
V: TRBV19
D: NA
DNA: TGTGCCAGTAGTATTGAAGGGGCCCGACAGCCCCAGCATTTT
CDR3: CASSIEGARQPQHF

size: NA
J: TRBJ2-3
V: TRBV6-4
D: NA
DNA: TGTGCCAGCAGTGACTCGGCGGGGTCCCACACAGATACGCAGTATTTT
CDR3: CASSDSAGSHTDTQYF

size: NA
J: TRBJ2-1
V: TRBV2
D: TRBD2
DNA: TGTGCCAGCAGTGAGACTAGCGGGGGTGAAAATGAGCAGTTCTTC
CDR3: CASSETSGGENEQFF

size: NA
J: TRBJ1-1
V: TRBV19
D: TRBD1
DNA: TGTGCCACCCGACAGGGGGCGGAACGGACTGAAGCTTTCTTT
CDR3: CATRQGAERTEAFF

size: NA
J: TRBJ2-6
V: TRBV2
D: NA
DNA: TGTGCCAGCAGTGAAGCGATGACAGCTGGGGCCAACGTCCTGACTTTC
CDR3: CASSEAMTAGANVLTF

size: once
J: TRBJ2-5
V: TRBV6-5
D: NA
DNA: TGTGCCAGCAGCAGGTCCCACCCGGAGACCCAGTACTTC
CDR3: CASSRSHPETQYF

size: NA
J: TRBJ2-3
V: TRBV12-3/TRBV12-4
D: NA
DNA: TGTGCCAGCAGACTAGTCAGCACAGATACGCAGTATTTT
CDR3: CASRLVSTDTQYF

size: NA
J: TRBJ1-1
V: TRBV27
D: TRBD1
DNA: TGTGCCAGCAGTGGGCGGACAGGGGTTATGCGCTCGATGGATAACACTGAAGCTTTCTTT
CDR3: CASSGRTGVMRSMDNTEAFF

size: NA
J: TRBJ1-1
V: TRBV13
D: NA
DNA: TGTGCCAGCAGCTTACGGAACACTGAAGCTTTCTTT
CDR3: CASSLRNTEAFF

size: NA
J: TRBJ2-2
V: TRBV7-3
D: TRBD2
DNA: TGTGCCAGCAGCCTGACTAGCGGAACCGGGGAGCTGTTTTTT
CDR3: CASSLTSGTGELFF

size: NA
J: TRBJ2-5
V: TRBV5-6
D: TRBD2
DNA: TGTGCCAGCAGCTCGGGGGGATTAGGAGAGACCCAGTACTTC
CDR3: CASSSGGLGETQYF

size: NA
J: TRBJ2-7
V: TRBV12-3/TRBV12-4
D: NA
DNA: TGTGCCAGCAGCCGGGGAAGCTACGAGCAGTACTTC
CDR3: CASSRGSYEQYF

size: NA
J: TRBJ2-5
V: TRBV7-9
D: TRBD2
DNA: TGTGCCAGCAGCCTAGGACTAGAAGAGACCCAGTACTTC
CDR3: CASSLGLEETQYF

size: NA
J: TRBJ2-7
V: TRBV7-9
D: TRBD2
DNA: TGTGCCAGCAGCACGACTAGCGGGGGGCACTACGAGCAGTACTTC
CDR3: CASSTTSGGHYEQYF

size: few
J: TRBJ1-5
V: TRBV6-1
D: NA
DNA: TGTGCCAGCAGTGAATTTGGGCCGAGCCTCAATCAGCCCCAGCATTTT
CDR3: CASSEFGPSLNQPQHF

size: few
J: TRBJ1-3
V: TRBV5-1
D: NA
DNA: TGCGCCAGCTCCTCCAGCGTCTCTGGAAACACCATATATTTT
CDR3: CASSSSVSGNTIYF

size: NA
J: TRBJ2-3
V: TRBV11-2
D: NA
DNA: TGTGCCAGCAGCTCGCAGGGGTTTCACACAGATACGCAGTATTTT
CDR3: CASSSQGFHTDTQYF

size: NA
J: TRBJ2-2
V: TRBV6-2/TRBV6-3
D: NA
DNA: TGTGCCAGCAGTTACTGGGACACACCGAACACCGGGGAGCTGTTTTTT
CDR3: CASSYWDTPNTGELFF

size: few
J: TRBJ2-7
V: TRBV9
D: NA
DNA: TGTGCCAGCAGCGTAAAGGGCGGACACGGACCTAGGGATAGCTCCTACGAGCAGTACTTC
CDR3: CASSVKGGHGPRDSSYEQYF

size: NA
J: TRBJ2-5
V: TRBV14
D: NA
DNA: TGTGCCAGCAGCCAAGACAGGGGAGCGGAGACCCAGTACTTC
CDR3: CASSQDRGAETQYF

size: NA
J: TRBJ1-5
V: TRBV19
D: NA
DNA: TGTGCCAGTAGTACCCGGACGGACAACTCTAGGCCCCAGCATTTT
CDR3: CASSTRTDNSRPQHF

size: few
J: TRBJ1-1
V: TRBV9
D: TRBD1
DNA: TGTGCCAGCAGTACCGGGACAGTTACTGAAGCTTTCTTT
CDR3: CASSTGTVTEAFF

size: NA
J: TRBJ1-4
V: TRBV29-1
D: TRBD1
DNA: TGCAGCGTTGATAAGGACAGGGATGGTGAAAAACTGTTTTTT
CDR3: CSVDKDRDGEKLFF

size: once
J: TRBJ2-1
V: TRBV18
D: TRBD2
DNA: TGTGCCAGCTCACCAGGCGGAGTAGCGGGGGCCGGTATCTCCTACAATGAGCAGTTCTTC
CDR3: CASSPGGVAGAGISYNEQFF

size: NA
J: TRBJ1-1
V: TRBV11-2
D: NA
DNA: TGTGCCAGCAGCCCCGCCGGTGATAAAGCTTTCTTT
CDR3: CASSPAGDKAFF